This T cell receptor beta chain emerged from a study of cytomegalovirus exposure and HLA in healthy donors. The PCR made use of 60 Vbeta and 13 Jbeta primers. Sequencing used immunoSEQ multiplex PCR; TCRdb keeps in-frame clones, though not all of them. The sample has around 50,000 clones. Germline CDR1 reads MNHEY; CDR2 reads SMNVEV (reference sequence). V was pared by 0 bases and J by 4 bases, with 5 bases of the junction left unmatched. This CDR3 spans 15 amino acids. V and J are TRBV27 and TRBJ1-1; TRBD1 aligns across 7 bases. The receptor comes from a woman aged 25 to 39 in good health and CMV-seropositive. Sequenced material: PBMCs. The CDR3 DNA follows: TGTGCCAGCAGTTTATCCGCGCAGGGGGGCACTGAAGCTTTCTTT. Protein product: CASSLSAQGGTEAFF.